These T cell receptor beta chains were read from a single sample in a study of T-cell reconstitution after alpha-beta-depleted transplantation in children. TCRdb fed the PCR reads into MiXCR, producing one record per CDR3 protein. This sample has 450,000 to 500,000 distinct CDR3 sequences, with about an eighth found just once. The source material was PBMCs from the stem cell graft donor, sampled from the stem cell graft. These TCRs come from a human donor who donated a stem cell graft to a child with combined immunodeficiency. CDR3s include the opening cysteine and the closing phenylalanine or tryptophan. Each record gives: J gene, D gene, V gene, clone size, CDR3 protein, CDR3 DNA. The D gene is left open where the match is weak. Clone size is stated in some rows and not others, as once, few, many or a class when expanded.

>TRBJ2-3|NA|TRBV2|NA
CASKGSRSTDTQYF
TGTGCCAGCAAAGGATCAAGGAGCACAGATACGCAGTATTTT
>TRBJ2-1|TRBD2|TRBV2|NA
CASSGLARYNEQFF
TGTGCCAGCAGTGGACTAGCGAGGTACAATGAGCAGTTCTTC
>TRBJ1-3|NA|TRBV5-6|NA
CASSLQGFSGNTIYF
TGTGCCAGCAGCCTTCAGGGTTTCTCTGGAAACACCATATATTTT
>TRBJ2-3|NA|TRBV7-9|many
CASSSDLTTDTQYF
TGTGCCAGCAGCTCTGACTTGACGACAGATACGCAGTATTTT
>TRBJ2-3|TRBD2|TRBV12-3/TRBV12-4|NA
CASSSLTGLAGETRTTDTQYF
TGTGCCAGCAGTTCCCTCACGGGACTAGCGGGGGAAACCCGTACAACAGATACGCAGTATTTT
>TRBJ2-3|NA|TRBV24-1|few
CATSDRDQGALDTQYF
TGTGCCACCAGTGATCGGGACCAGGGAGCACTTGATACGCAGTATTTT
>TRBJ2-1|NA|TRBV30|few
CAWSGTPDEQFF
TGTGCCTGGAGTGGAACCCCAGATGAGCAGTTCTTC
>TRBJ2-7|NA|TRBV3-1|many
CASSHNPETRGEQYF
TGTGCCAGCAGCCACAATCCTGAGACACGGGGAGAGCAGTACTTC
>TRBJ1-1|NA|TRBV28|few
CASSFSGGVNTEAFF
TGTGCCAGCAGTTTCAGTGGGGGCGTGAACACTGAAGCTTTCTTT
>TRBJ2-6|NA|TRBV5-6|NA
CASSLEGVSGANVLTF
TGTGCCAGCAGCTTGGAGGGCGTGTCTGGGGCCAACGTCCTGACTTTC
>TRBJ2-3|NA|TRBV29-1|NA
CSVEDLAISTDTQYF
TGCAGCGTTGAAGATTTAGCGATCAGCACAGATACGCAGTATTTT
>TRBJ1-3|NA|TRBV6-5|NA
CASSYSGGTGNTIYF
TGTGCCAGCAGTTACTCGGGGGGTACTGGAAACACCATATATTTT
>TRBJ1-3|NA|TRBV4-3|few
CASSQTGSSGNTIYF
TGCGCCAGCAGTCAAACAGGAAGCTCTGGAAACACCATATATTTT
>TRBJ2-7|TRBD1|TRBV5-1|few
CASSPGTGVHEQYF
TGCGCCAGCAGCCCCGGGACAGGGGTCCACGAGCAGTACTTC
>TRBJ2-3|TRBD1|TRBV2|many
CASRADRADTQYF
TGTGCCAGCAGGGCCGACAGGGCCGATACGCAGTATTTT
>TRBJ2-3|TRBD1|TRBV13|many
CASSQGQGSADTQYF
TGTGCCAGCAGCCAAGGACAGGGGAGCGCAGATACGCAGTATTTT
>TRBJ2-2|NA|TRBV9|few
CASSASKGVDTGELFF
TGTGCCAGCAGCGCCTCCAAAGGGGTCGACACCGGGGAGCTGTTTTTT
>TRBJ2-1|NA|TRBV29-1|many
CSVEDHLGEGAYNEQFF
TGCAGCGTTGAAGATCACCTAGGCGAGGGAGCCTACAATGAGCAGTTCTTC
>TRBJ2-2|NA|TRBV28|few
CASSRFRSGELFF
TGTGCCAGCAGCAGGTTTCGGTCCGGGGAGCTGTTTTTT
>TRBJ1-4|NA|TRBV7-2|few
CASSQQGARVEKLFF
TGTGCCAGCAGCCAGCAGGGCGCCAGGGTTGAAAAACTGTTTTTT
>TRBJ2-1|NA|TRBV7-2|NA
CASTPRTGEDNEQFF
TGTGCCAGCACCCCCCGTACGGGAGAGGACAATGAGCAGTTCTTC
>TRBJ2-7|NA|TRBV12-3/TRBV12-4|NA
CASRHESSYEQYF
TGTGCCAGCAGACATGAGAGCTCCTACGAGCAGTACTTC
>TRBJ2-7|NA|TRBV29-1|few
CSVRGWDSYEQYF
TGCAGCGTTCGGGGTTGGGACTCCTACGAGCAGTACTTC
>TRBJ1-1|TRBD1|TRBV20-1|few
CSASRDRYTEAFF
TGCAGTGCCTCAAGGGACAGGTACACTGAAGCTTTCTTT
>TRBJ2-3|NA|TRBV5-5|many
CASRSRDTQYF
TGTGCCAGCAGATCGAGGGATACGCAGTATTTT
>TRBJ2-1|NA|TRBV29-1|many
CSVGTDNEQFF
TGCAGCGTTGGTACAGACAATGAGCAGTTCTTC
>TRBJ2-1|NA|TRBV5-6|few
CASSNSGSRSYNEQFF
TGTGCCAGCAGCAACTCCGGGTCTCGCTCCTACAATGAGCAGTTCTTC
>TRBJ2-5|TRBD2|TRBV12-3/TRBV12-4|many
CASSLTSGRQTQYF
TGTGCCAGCAGTTTGACTAGCGGGAGACAGACCCAGTACTTC
>TRBJ2-2|NA|TRBV20-1|NA
CSATPSANTGELFF
TGCAGTGCTACCCCTAGCGCGAACACCGGGGAGCTGTTTTTT
>TRBJ2-1|NA|TRBV7-8|many
CASSPRQKTYNEQFF
TGTGCCAGCAGCCCAAGACAGAAAACCTACAATGAGCAGTTCTTC
>TRBJ2-5|NA|TRBV28|NA
CASSLRTDQETQYF
TGTGCCAGCAGTCTTAGGACAGACCAAGAGACCCAGTACTTC
>TRBJ1-6|TRBD1|TRBV12-3/TRBV12-4|NA
CASSNRGAPLHF
TGTGCCAGCAGCAACAGGGGAGCACCCCTCCACTTT
>TRBJ1-4|NA|TRBV12-3/TRBV12-4|NA
CASSPTGRTNEKLFF
TGTGCCAGCAGCCCAACGGGACGGACTAATGAAAAACTGTTTTTT
>TRBJ1-6|NA|TRBV12-3/TRBV12-4|many
CASSSTAVQGGANSPLHF
TGTGCCAGCAGCTCTACCGCTGTACAGGGAGGGGCGAATTCACCCCTCCACTTT
>TRBJ2-3|TRBD1|TRBV11-2|NA
CASSLGQGFFENTDTQYF
TGTGCCAGCAGCTTAGGACAGGGGTTCTTCGAAAACACAGATACGCAGTATTTT
>TRBJ2-4|NA|TRBV30|NA
CAWSVFPAVPYF
TGTGCCTGGAGTGTTTTTCCGGCCGTCCCGTACTTC
>TRBJ2-1|TRBD1|TRBV23-1|NA
CASSQREGGAYNEQFF
TGCGCCAGCAGTCAACGGGAAGGGGGCGCGTACAATGAGCAGTTCTTC
>TRBJ1-5|NA|TRBV7-2|many
CASRFDSNQPQHF
TGTGCCAGCAGATTCGATAGCAATCAGCCCCAGCATTTT
>TRBJ1-5|NA|TRBV28|few
CASSPEGGWGQPQHF
TGTGCCAGCAGTCCTGAGGGGGGGTGGGGTCAGCCCCAGCATTTT
>TRBJ2-5|TRBD1|TRBV6-2/TRBV6-3|NA
CASRSVQGFETQYF
TGTGCCAGCAGAAGCGTACAGGGGTTCGAGACCCAGTACTTC
>TRBJ1-4|NA|TRBV6-1|many
CASSERSGFPEKLFF
TGTGCCAGCAGTGAAAGATCAGGGTTCCCTGAAAAACTGTTTTTT
>TRBJ2-5|NA|TRBV12-3/TRBV12-4|few
CASMRGKGETQYF
TGTGCCAGCATGCGGGGAAAGGGAGAGACCCAGTACTTC
>TRBJ2-1|TRBD2|TRBV20-1|medium-sized
CSARPERESYNEQFF
TGCAGTGCTAGGCCCGAGCGGGAATCCTACAATGAGCAGTTCTTC
>TRBJ1-5|NA|TRBV6-1|few
CASSELRVKGQPQHF
TGTGCCAGCAGTGAACTTAGAGTGAAGGGTCAGCCCCAGCATTTT
>TRBJ2-3|NA|TRBV10-3|many
CATSSSHTDTQYF
TGTGCCACCTCTAGTTCCCACACAGATACGCAGTATTTT
>TRBJ2-1|TRBD2|TRBV4-3|few
CASSRTGLANEQFF
TGCGCCAGCAGCCGCACGGGACTAGCGAACGAGCAGTTCTTC